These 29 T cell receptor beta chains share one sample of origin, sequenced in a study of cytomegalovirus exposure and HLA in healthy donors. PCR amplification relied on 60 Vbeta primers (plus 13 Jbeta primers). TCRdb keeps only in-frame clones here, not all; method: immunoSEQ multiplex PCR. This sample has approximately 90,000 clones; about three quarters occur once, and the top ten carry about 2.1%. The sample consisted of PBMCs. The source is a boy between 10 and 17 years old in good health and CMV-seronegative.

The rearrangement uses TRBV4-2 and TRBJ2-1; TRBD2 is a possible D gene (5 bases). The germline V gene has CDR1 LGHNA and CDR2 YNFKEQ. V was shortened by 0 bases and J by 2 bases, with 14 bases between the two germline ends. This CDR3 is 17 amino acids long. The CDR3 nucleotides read TGTGCCAGCAGCCAAGATTGGGAGAGCAAGACCTACAATGAGCAGTTCTTC. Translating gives CASSQDWESKTYNEQFF.

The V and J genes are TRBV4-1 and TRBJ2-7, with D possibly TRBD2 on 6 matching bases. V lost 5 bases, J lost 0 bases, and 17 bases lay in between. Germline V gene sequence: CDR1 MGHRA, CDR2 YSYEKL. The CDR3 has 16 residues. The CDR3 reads CASSGRGSGLSYEQYF. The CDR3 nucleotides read TGCGCCAGCAGCGGTAGGGGTAGCGGCCTCTCCTACGAGCAGTACTTC.

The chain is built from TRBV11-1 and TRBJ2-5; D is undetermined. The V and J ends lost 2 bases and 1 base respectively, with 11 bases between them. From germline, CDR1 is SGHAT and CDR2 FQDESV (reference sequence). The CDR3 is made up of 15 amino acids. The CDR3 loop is CASSLYSVSQETQYF. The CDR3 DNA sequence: TGTGCCAGCAGCTTATACTCCGTGTCCCAAGAGACCCAGTACTTC.

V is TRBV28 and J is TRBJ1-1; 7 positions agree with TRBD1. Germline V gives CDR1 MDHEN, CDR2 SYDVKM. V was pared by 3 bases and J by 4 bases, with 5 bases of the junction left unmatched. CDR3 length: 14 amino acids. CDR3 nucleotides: TGTGCCAGCAGTTTTAACAGGGGATCCACTGAAGCTTTCTTT. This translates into CASSFNRGSTEAFF.

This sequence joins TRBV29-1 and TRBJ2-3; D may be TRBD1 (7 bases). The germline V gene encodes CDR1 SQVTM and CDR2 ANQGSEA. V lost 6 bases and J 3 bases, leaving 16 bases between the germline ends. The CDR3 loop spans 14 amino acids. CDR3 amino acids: CSVARGARTDTQYF. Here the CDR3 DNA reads TGCAGCGTCGCCAGGGGGGCGAGGACAGATACGCAGTATTTT.

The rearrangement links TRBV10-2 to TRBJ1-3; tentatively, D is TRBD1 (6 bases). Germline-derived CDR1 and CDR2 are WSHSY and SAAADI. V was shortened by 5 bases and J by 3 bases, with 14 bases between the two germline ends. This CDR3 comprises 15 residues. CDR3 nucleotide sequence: TGCGCCAGCAGTCTTACAGGGAGTTTTGGAAACACCATATATTTT. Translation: CASSLTGSFGNTIYF.

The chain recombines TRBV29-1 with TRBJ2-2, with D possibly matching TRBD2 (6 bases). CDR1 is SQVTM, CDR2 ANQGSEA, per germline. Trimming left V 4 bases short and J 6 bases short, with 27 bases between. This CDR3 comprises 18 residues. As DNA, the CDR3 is TGCAGCGTTGCGTCCGGCCGAGGCGGGACCTGGGAGGCCGGGGAGCTGTTTTTT. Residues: CSVASGRGGTWEAGELFF.

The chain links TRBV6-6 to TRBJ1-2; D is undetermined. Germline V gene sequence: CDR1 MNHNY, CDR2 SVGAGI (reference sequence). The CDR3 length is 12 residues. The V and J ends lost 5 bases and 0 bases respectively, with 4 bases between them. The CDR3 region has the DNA TGTGCCAGCAGTGCGACTAACTATGGCTACACCTTC. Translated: CASSATNYGYTF.

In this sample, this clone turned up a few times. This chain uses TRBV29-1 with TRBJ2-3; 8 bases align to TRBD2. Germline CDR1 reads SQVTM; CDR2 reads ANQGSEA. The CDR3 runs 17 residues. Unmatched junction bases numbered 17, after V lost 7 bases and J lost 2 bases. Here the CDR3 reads CSARRPLLADATDTQYF. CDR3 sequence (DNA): TGCAGCGCCCGAAGACCCCTACTAGCGGACGCCACAGATACGCAGTATTTT.

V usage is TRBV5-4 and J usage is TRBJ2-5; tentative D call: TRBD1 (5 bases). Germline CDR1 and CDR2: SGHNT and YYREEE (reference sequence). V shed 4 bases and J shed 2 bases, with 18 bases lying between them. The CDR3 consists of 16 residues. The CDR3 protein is CASSPGGAISQETQYF. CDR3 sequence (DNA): TGTGCCAGCAGCCCAGGTGGGGCTATCTCACAAGAGACCCAGTACTTC. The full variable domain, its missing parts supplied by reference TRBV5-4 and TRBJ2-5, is ETGVTQSPTHLIKTRGQQVTLRCSSQSGHNTVSWYQQALGQGPQFIFQYYREEENGRGNFPPRFSGLQFPNYSSELNVNALELDDSALYLCASSPGGAISQETQYFGPGTRLLVL.

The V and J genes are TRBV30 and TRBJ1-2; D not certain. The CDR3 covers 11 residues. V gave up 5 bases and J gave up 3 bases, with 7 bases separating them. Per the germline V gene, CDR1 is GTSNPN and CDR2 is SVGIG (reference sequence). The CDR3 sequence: CAWSGYYGYTF. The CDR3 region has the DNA TGTGCCTGGTCCGGGTACTATGGCTACACCTTC.

The CDR3 DNA sequence: TGTGCCAGCAGTATCACAGGGGCCAGGCCCCTCCACTTT. This codes for CASSITGARPLHF. This chain connects TRBV27 to TRBJ1-6; 7 bases map to TRBD1. This CDR3 region has 13 residues. V lost 5 bases to trimming and J lost 13 bases; unmatched junction nucleotides: 8. CDR1 MNHEY and CDR2 SMNVEV come from the germline V gene (reference sequence).

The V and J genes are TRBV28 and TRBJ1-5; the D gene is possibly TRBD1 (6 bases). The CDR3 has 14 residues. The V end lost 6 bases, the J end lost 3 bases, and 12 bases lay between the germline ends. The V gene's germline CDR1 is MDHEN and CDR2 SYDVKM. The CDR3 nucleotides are TGTGCCAGCAGGAGGACAGTTGACAATCAGCCCCAGCATTTT. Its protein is CASRRTVDNQPQHF.

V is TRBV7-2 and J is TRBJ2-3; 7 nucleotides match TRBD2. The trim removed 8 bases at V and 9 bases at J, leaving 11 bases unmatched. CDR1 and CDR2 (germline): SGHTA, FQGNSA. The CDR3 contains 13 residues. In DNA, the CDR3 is TGTGCCAGCCCTTCACGCGGGGGACTGACGCAGTATTTT. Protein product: CASPSRGGLTQYF.

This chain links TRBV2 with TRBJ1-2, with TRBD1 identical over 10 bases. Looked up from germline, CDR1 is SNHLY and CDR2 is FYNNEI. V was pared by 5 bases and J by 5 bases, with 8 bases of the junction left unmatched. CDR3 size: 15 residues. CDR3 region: CASSPFGTGVYGYTF. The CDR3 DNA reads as TGTGCCAGCAGTCCATTCGGGACAGGGGTTTATGGCTACACCTTC.

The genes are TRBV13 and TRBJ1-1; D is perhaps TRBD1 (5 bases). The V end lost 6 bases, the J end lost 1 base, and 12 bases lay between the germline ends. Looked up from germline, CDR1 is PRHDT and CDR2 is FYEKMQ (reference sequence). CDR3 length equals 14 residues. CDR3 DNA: TGTGCCAGCAGATGGGGGGGAACGAACACTGAAGCTTTCTTT. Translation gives CASRWGGTNTEAFF.

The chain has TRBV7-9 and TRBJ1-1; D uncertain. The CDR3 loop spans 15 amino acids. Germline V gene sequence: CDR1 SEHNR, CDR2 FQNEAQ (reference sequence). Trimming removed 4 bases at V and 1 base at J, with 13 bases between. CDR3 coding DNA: TGTGCCAGCAGCTCCCCCCGTCACGGGAACACTGAAGCTTTCTTT. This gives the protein CASSSPRHGNTEAFF. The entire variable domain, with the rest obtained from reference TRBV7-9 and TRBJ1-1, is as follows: DTGVSQNPRHKITKRGQNVTFRCDPISEHNRLYWYRQTLGQGPEFLTYFQNEAQLEKSRLLSDRFSAERPKGSFSTLEIQRTEQGDSAMYLCASSSPRHGNTEAFFGQGTRLTVV.

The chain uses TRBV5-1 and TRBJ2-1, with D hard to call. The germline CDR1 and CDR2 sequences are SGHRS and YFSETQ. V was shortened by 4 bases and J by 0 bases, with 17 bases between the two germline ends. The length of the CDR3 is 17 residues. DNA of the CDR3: TGCGCCAGCAGCCCAGCACGACTCCTAAGCTCCTACAATGAGCAGTTCTTC. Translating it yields CASSPARLLSSYNEQFF.

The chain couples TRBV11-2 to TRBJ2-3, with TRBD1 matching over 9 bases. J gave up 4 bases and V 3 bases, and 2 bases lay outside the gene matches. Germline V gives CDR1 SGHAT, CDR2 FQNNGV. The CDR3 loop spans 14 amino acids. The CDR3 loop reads CASSLGQGADTQYF. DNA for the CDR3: TGTGCCAGCAGCTTGGGACAGGGTGCAGATACGCAGTATTTT.

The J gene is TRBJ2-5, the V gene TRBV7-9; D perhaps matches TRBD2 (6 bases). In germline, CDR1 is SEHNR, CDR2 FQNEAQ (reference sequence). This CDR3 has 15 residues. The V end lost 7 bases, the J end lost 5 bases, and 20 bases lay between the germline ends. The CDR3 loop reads CASTPRGAGIETQYF. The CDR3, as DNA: TGTGCCAGCACCCCGCGCGGGGCCGGTATTGAGACCCAGTACTTC.

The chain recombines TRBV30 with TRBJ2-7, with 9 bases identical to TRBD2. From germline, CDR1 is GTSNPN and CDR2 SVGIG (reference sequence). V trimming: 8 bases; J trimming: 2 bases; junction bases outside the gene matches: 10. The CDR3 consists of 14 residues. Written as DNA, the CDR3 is TGTGCCCTCACCCATAGCGGGGGAACCTACGAGCAGTACTTC. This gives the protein CALTHSGGTYEQYF.

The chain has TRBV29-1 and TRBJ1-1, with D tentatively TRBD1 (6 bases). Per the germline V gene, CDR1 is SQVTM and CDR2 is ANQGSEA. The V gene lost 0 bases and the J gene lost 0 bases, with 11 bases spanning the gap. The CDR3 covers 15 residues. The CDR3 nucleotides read TGCAGCGTTGAAGACCGACAGGTACTGAACACTGAAGCTTTCTTT. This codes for CSVEDRQVLNTEAFF.

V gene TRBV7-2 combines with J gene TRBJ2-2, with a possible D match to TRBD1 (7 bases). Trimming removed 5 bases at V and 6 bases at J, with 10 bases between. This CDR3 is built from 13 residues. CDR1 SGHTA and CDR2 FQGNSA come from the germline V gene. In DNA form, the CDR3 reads TGTGCCAGCAGCCAGGGGGGACCCGGGGAGCTGTTTTTT. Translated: CASSQGGPGELFF.

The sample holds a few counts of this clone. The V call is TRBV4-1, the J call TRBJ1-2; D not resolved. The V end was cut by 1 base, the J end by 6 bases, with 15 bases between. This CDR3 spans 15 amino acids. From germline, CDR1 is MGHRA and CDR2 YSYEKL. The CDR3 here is CASSQVDREGNGYTF. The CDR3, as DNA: TGCGCCAGCAGCCAAGTGGATAGGGAGGGAAATGGCTACACCTTC.

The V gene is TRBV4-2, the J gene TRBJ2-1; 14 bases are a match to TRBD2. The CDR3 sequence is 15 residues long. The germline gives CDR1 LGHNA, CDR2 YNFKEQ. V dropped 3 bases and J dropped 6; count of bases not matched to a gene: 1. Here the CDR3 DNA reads TGTGCCAGCAGCCACGGACTAGCGGGAGGCAATGAGCAGTTCTTC. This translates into CASSHGLAGGNEQFF.

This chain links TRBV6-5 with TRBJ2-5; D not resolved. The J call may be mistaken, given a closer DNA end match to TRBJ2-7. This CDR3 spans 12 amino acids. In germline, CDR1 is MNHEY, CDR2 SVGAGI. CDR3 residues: CASSSEDYEQYF. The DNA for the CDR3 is TGTGCCAGCAGTTCTGAAGATTACGAGCAGTACTTC.

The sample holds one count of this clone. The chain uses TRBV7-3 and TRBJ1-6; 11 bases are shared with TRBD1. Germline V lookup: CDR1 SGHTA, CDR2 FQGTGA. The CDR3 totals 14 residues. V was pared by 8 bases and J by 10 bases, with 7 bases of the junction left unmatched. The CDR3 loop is CASSGQGDGSPLHF. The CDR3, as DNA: TGTGCCAGCTCGGGACAGGGGGACGGGTCACCCCTCCACTTT.

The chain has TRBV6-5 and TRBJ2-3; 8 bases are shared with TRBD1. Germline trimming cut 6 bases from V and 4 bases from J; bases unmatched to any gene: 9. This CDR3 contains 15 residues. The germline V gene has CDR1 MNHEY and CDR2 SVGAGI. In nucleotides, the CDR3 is TGTGCCAGCAGCCTAGGACAGGGACGTTCAGATACGCAGTATTTT. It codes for CASSLGQGRSDTQYF.

The CDR3 nucleotides read TGTGCCAGCAGTTTAGGGGTGGGAGAGGCTTTCTTT. Translated: CASSLGVGEAFF. The rearrangement uses TRBV28 and TRBJ1-1; D is undetermined. CDR3 length: 12 residues. Germline V CDR1 and CDR2: MDHEN, SYDVKM. V was shortened by 2 bases and J by 11 bases, with 12 bases between the two germline ends.